The subject of this entry is one T cell receptor beta chain. The antigen remains undetermined. This record comes from a study of shared clonotypes between healthy human individuals. Original processing notes: Quality scores were absent from the junction-only immunoSEQ sequences, so filtering differed. Libraries were prepared by immunoSEQ multiplex PCR; TCRdb keeps only in-frame clonotypes and omits some of them. From that table come the V and J calls and clone size; the DNA was used to work out D and trimming. Here the sample spans some 790,000 clones, about two thirds being singletons. Trimming stripped 7 bases from V and 6 bases from J, with 10 bases between. Per the germline V gene, CDR1 is SNHLY and CDR2 is FYNNEI. CDR3 length equals 12 residues. The study enrolled healthy HIV-negative adults without recent acute infections or vaccinations as donors. A CD45RA+ naive subset and a CD45RA-negative memory subset were split from CD4+ cells.

Study-wide results and limits: Estimated clonotype richness was generally higher in naive than memory subsets.

Sequenced sample: memory CD4+ T cells sorted from blood. Subset reported: CD45RA-negative fraction. The clonotype was recovered from a woman aged 25 to 39 in good health. The chain couples TRBV2 to TRBJ2-1, with D maybe TRBD1 (5 bases). CDR3 loop: CASTRVGNEQFF. In DNA, the CDR3 is TGTGCCAGCACCAGGGTAGGCAATGAGCAGTTCTTC. Supplemented by reference TRBV2 and TRBJ2-1, the full variable domain reads EPEVTQTPSHQVTQMGQEVILRCVPISNHLYFYWYRQILGQKVEFLVSFYNNEISEKSEIFDDQFSVERPDGSNFTLKIRSTKLEDSAMYFCASTRVGNEQFFGPGTRLTVL.